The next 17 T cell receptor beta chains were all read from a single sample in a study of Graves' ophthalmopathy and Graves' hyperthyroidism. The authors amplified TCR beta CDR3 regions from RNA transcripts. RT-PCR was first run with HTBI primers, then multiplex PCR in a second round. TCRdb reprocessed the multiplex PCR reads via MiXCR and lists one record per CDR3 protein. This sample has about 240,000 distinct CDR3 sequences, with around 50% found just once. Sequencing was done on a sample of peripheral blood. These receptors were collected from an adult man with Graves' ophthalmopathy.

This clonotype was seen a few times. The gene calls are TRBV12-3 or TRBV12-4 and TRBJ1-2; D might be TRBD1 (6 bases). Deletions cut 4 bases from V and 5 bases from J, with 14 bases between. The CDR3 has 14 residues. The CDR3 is CASSSTRGTYGYTF. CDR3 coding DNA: TGTGCCAGCAGTTCGACTAGGGGGACGTATGGCTACACCTTC.

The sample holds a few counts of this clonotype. The CDR3 reads CASSPPGGGWYGYTF. The CDR3 bases are TGTGCCAGCAGCCCCCCCGGGGGGGGGTGGTATGGCTACACCTTC. The V gene is TRBV12-3 or TRBV12-4, the J gene TRBJ1-2, with a tentative D call TRBD1 (5 bases). This CDR3 is built from 15 residues. V lost 6 bases, J lost 5 bases, and 19 bases lay in between.

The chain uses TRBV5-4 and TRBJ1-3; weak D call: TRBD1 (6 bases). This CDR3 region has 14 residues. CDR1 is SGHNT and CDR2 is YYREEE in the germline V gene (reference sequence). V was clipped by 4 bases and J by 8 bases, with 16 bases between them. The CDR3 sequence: CASSGGTSRDTIYF. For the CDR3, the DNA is TGTGCCAGCAGCGGGGGGACATCTAGAGACACCATATATTTT. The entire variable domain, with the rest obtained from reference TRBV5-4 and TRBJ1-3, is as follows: ETGVTQSPTHLIKTRGQQVTLRCSSQSGHNTVSWYQQALGQGPQFIFQYYREEENGRGNFPPRFSGLQFPNYSSELNVNALELDDSALYLCASSGGTSRDTIYFGEGSWLTVV.

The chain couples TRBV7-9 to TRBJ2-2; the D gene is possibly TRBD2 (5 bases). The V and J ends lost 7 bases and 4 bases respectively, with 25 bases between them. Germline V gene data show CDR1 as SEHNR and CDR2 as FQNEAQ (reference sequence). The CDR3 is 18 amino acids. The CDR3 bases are TGTGCCAGCACCCGGGGTACAGAGGGTTTCGTTAGCACCGGGGAGCTGTTTTTT. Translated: CASTRGTEGFVSTGELFF.

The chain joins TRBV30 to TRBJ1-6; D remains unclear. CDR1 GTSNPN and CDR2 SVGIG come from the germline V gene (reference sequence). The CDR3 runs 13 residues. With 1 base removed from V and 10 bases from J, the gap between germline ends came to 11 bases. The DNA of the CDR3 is TGTGCCTGGAGTGGGGTCCTGGGGTCACCCCTCCACTTT. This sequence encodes CAWSGVLGSPLHF.

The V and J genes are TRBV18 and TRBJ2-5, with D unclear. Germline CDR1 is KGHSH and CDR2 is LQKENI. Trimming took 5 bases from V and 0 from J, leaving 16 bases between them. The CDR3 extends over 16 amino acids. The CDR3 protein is CASSSLRPGYQETQYF. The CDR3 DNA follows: TGTGCCAGCTCATCCCTTCGGCCAGGTTACCAAGAGACCCAGTACTTC.

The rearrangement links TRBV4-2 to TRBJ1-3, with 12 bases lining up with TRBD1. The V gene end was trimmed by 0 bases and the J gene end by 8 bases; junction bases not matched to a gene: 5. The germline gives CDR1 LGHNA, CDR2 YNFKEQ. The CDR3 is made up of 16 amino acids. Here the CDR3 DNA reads TGTGCCAGCAGCCAAGATAAGGGACAGGGGGCGCACACCATATATTTT. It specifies CASSQDKGQGAHTIYF.

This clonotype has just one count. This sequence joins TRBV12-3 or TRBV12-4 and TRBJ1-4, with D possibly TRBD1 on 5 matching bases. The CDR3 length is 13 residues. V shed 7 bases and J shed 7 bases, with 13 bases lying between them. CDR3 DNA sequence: TGTGCCAGCACTGCAGGGTCCGTTGAAAAACTGTTTTTT. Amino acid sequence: CASTAGSVEKLFF.

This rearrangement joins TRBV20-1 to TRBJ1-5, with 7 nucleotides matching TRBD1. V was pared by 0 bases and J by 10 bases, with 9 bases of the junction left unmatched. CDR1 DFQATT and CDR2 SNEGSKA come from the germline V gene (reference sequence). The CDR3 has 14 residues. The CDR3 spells CSAREIKQGSPQHF. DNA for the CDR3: TGCAGTGCTAGAGAGATTAAACAGGGGAGCCCCCAGCATTTT.

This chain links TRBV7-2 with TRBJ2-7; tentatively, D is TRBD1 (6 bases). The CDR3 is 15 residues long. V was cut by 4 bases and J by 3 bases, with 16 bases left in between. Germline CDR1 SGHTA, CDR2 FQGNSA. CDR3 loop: CASSSRQALSYEQYF. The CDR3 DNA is TGTGCCAGCAGCTCCAGACAGGCCCTAAGCTACGAGCAGTACTTC. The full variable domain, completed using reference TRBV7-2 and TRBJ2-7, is GAGVSQSPSNKVTEKGKDVELRCDPISGHTALYWYRQSLGQGLEFLIYFQGNSAPDKSGLPSDRFSAERTGGSVSTLTIQRTQQEDSAVYLCASSSRQALSYEQYFGPGTRLTVT.

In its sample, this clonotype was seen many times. CDR3 bases: TGTGCCACCAGCAGAGATCAGAGAGGGAGATCACCCCTCCACTTT. This sequence encodes CATSRDQRGRSPLHF. The chain has TRBV15 and TRBJ1-6; D unclear. Trimming shortened V by 0 bases and J by 10 bases, and 13 bases separated the two germline ends. The CDR3 extends over 15 amino acids. In germline, CDR1 is LNHNV, CDR2 YYDKDF (reference sequence).

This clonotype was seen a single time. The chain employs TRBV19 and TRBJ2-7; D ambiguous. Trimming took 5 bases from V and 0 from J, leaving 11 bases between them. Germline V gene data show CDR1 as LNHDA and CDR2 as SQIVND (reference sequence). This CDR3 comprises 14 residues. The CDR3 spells CASSPATLSYEQYF. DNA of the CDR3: TGTGCCAGTAGTCCGGCTACCCTCTCCTACGAGCAGTACTTC.

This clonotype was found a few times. The CDR3 sequence is CATSDPSTAPDGYTF. Here the CDR3 DNA reads TGTGCCACCAGTGACCCGTCGACAGCCCCAGATGGCTACACCTTC. J is TRBJ1-2 and V is TRBV24-1, with D maybe TRBD1 (5 bases). Germline values: CDR1 KGHDR, CDR2 SFDVKD. The CDR3 length is 15 residues. The V gene lost 4 bases and the J gene lost 6 bases, with 17 bases spanning the gap.

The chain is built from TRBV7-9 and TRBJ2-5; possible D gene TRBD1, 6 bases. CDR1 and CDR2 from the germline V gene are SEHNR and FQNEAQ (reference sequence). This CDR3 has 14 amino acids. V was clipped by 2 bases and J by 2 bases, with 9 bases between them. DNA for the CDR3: TGTGCCAGCAGCTTACAGGGGACACAAGAGACCCAGTACTTC. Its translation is CASSLQGTQETQYF.

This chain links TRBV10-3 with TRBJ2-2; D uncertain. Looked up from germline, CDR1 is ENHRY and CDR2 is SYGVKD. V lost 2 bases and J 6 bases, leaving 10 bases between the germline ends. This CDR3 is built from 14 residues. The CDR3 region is CAISEGNEAGELFF. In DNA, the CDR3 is TGTGCCATCAGTGAGGGAAACGAGGCCGGGGAGCTGTTTTTT.

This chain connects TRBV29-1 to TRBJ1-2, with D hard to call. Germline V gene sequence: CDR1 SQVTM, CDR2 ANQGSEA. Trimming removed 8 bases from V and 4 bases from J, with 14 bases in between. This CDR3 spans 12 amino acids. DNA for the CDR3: TGCAGCCCGGTCGGCTCTTCCTATGGCTACACCTTC. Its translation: CSPVGSSYGYTF.

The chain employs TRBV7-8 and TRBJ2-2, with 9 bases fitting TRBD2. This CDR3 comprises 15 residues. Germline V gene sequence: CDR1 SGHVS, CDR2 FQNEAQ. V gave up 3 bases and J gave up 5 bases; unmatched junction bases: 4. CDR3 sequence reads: CASSFGLARTGELFF. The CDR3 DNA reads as TGTGCCAGCAGCTTTGGACTAGCGAGGACCGGGGAGCTGTTTTTT.